The rows below give T cell receptor beta chains drawn from one sample of a study of vaccination and CD4 T cells after COVID-19. Antigens of these TCRs are unknown. One entry per CDR3 protein results from TCRdb running MiXCR on the PCR reads. Found here are thousands of distinct CDR3 sequences, roughly 50% of them singletons; the top ten hold 30% to 35%. Sequenced material: CD4+ T cells from blood, cultured in vitro. Receptor source: a human donor in good health. Each CDR3 is given with its conserved first and last residue. D genes are given only for firm matches. Rows give clone size only sometimes, using once, few, many, or a class for an expanded clone.

CASSMTGVIRNQPQHF	TGTGCCAGTAGTATGACAGGGGTTATACGCAATCAGCCCCAGCATTTT	TRBV19	TRBJ1-5	.	TRBD1
CASSQERQHGQPQHF	TGTGCCAGCAGCCAAGAGAGGCAGCACGGGCAGCCCCAGCATTTT	TRBV4-2	TRBJ1-5	.	.
CASSLDPPQRGSGNEQYF	TGTGCCAGCAGCTTAGATCCCCCCCAGAGAGGGAGCGGCAACGAGCAGTACTTC	TRBV11-2	TRBJ2-7	.	.
CASSYVVTYEQYF	TGTGCCAGCAGTTACGTGGTAACCTACGAGCAGTACTTC	TRBV6-5	TRBJ2-7	.	.
CASTTGRTEAFF	TGTGCCAGCACGACAGGGAGGACTGAAGCTTTCTTT	TRBV6-1	TRBJ1-1	few	TRBD1
CASSFDSNQPQHF	TGTGCCAGCAGTTTTGATAGCAATCAGCCCCAGCATTTT	TRBV12-3/TRBV12-4	TRBJ1-5	.	.
CASSLGQGGNQPQHF	TGTGCCAGCAGCTTAGGACAAGGGGGCAATCAGCCCCAGCATTTT	TRBV11-2	TRBJ1-5	few	.
CSAMGTSGTLWGETQYF	TGCAGTGCTATGGGGACTAGCGGGACCCTTTGGGGAGAGACCCAGTACTTC	TRBV20-1	TRBJ2-5	few	TRBD2
CAISESIAGGYSNQPQHF	TGTGCCATCAGTGAGTCGATTGCCGGGGGTTATAGCAATCAGCCCCAGCATTTT	TRBV10-3	TRBJ1-5	.	.
CASTGQGWVQYF	TGTGCCAGCACCGGACAGGGTTGGGTGCAGTACTTC	TRBV7-9	TRBJ2-7	once	TRBD1
CASSSQAGSSYEQYF	TGTGCCAGCAGCTCGCAAGCGGGGAGCTCCTACGAGCAGTACTTC	TRBV7-2	TRBJ2-7	.	TRBD2
CATSRGQTQETQYF	TGTGCCACCAGCAGAGGACAGACACAAGAGACCCAGTACTTC	TRBV15	TRBJ2-5	few	.
CASERGEGANVLTF	TGCGCCAGCGAAAGGGGGGAGGGGGCCAACGTCCTGACTTTC	TRBV5-1	TRBJ2-6	few	.